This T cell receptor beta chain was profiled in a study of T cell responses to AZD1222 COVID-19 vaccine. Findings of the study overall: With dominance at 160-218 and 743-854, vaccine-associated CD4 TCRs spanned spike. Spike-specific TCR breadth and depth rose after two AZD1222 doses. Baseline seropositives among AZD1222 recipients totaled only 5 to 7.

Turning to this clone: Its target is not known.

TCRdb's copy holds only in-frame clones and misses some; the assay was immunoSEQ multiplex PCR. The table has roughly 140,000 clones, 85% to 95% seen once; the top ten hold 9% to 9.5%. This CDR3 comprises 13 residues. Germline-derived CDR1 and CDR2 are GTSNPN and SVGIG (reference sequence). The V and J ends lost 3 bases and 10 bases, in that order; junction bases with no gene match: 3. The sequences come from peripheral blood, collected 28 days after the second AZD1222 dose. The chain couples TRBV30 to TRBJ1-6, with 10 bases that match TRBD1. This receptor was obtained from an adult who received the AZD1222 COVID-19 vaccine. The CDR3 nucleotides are TGTGCCTGGAGGGGACAGGGGCGATCACCCCTCCACTTT. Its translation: CAWRGQGRSPLHF.